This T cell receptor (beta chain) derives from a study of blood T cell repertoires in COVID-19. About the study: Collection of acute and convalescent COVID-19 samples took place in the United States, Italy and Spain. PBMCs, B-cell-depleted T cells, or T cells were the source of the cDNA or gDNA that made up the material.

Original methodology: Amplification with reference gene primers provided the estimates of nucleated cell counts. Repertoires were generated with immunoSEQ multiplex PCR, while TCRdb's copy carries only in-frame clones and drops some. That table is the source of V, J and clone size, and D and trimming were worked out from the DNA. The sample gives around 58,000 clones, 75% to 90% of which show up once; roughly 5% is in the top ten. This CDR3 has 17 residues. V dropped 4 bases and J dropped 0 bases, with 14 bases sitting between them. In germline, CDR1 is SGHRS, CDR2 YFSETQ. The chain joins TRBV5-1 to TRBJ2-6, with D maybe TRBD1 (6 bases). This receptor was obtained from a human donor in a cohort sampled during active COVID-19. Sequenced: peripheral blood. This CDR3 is CASSQRQVLSGANVLTF. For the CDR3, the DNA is TGCGCCAGCAGCCAACGACAGGTACTCTCTGGGGCCAACGTCCTGACTTTC.